The 27 T cell receptor beta chains below all came from one sample that was sequenced in a study of regulatory T cells in long-lasting Graves disease. As for time point: newly diagnosed GD, antithyroid drugs for less than 3 months. The TCR library was made from RNA extracted from PBMCs. With iRepertoire HTBI primers and Arm-PCR of CDR3 regions, TCR beta libraries were built. TCRdb reprocessed the multiplex PCR reads with MiXCR, giving one entry per CDR3 protein. Here the sample spans over 300,000 distinct CDR3 sequences, roughly 16% being singletons. This material consisted of peripheral blood mononuclear cells (PBMCs), taken at new diagnosis, from a patient treated with antithyroid drugs. These receptor sequences come from a female donor with Graves disease.

This clonotype has just a few counts. A single base is all that separates this from a far larger clone, so a read error is likely. V gene TRBV7-2 combines with J gene TRBJ2-4; the D is unclear. The CDR3 sequence is 15 residues long. Germline V gene data show CDR1 as SGHTA and CDR2 as FQGNSA. The CDR3 spells CASSLGATFRETQHF. CDR3 in DNA: TGTGCCAGCAGCTTAGGTGCCACTTTTAGAGAGACCCAGCACTTC.

This chain uses TRBV12-3 or TRBV12-4 with TRBJ1-6, with D possibly TRBD1 on 5 matching bases. This CDR3 has 17 amino acids. Trimming took 6 bases from V and 7 from J, leaving 22 bases between them. CDR3 in amino acids: CASSNKAGTRVNSPLHF. The CDR3 DNA reads as TGTGCCAGCAGCAATAAAGCCGGGACCAGGGTGAATTCACCCCTCCACTTT.

This clonotype was counted ten times or more. Germline and junction disagree at one end, which may indicate a read error. V is TRBV4-1 and J is TRBJ2-2, with TRBD1 matching 8 bases. Germline V gene data show CDR1 as MGHRA and CDR2 as YSYEKL. CDR3 size: 17 residues. The DNA of the CDR3 is TGTGCCAGCAGCCAACCCCGGACAGGGCCGAACACCGGGGAGCTGTTTTTT. Translation: CASSQPRTGPNTGELFF.

The CDR3 protein is CASSISEGYNEQFF. In nucleotides, the CDR3 is TGTGCCAGTAGTATTTCCGAGGGCTACAATGAGCAGTTCTTC. This chain joins TRBV19 and TRBJ2-1; tentatively, D is TRBD2 (5 bases). Per germline, CDR1 LNHDA and CDR2 SQIVND (reference sequence). The CDR3 length is 14 residues. Trimming left V 3 bases short and J 3 bases short, with 9 bases between. The complete variable domain, with remaining parts taken from reference TRBV19 and TRBJ2-1, reads DGGITQSPKYLFRKEGQNVTLSCEQNLNHDAMYWYRQDPGQGLRLIYYSQIVNDFQKGDIAEGYSVSREKKESFPLTVTSAQKNPTAFYLCASSISEGYNEQFFGPGTRLTVL.

The table lists this clonotype with many counts. The V call is TRBV19, the J call TRBJ2-7, with D possibly matching TRBD2 (6 bases). The CDR3 totals 14 residues. Germline assignment: CDR1 LNHDA and CDR2 SQIVND (reference sequence). V was pared by 3 bases and J by 4 bases, with 13 bases between. The chain's CDR3 is CASSMEVADYEQYF. CDR3 coding DNA: TGTGCCAGTAGTATGGAGGTAGCGGATTACGAGCAGTACTTC.

This clonotype was found many times. This chain links TRBV12-3 or TRBV12-4 with TRBJ2-7; 7 positions agree with TRBD1. V gave up 6 bases and J gave up 1 base; unmatched junction bases: 12. The CDR3 covers 16 residues. The CDR3 DNA follows: TGTGCCAGCAGAACGGAGGCTAGACAGGGTTCCTACGAGCAGTACTTC. It codes for CASRTEARQGSYEQYF.

This clonotype has more than one count but fewer than ten. The chain carries TRBV25-1 and TRBJ2-2, with 8 nucleotides matching TRBD1. Trimming at V came to 1 base and at J to 1 base, leaving 2 bases not matched to a gene. Germline CDR1 reads MGHDK; CDR2 reads SYGVNS. The CDR3 loop spans 16 amino acids. The CDR3 loop reads CASSEFGTGNTGELFF. CDR3 coding DNA: TGTGCCAGCAGTGAATTCGGGACAGGGAACACCGGGGAGCTGTTTTTT.

This rearrangement joins TRBV12-5 to TRBJ1-5; D gene uncertain. Germline CDR1 is LGHNT and CDR2 is FRNRAP. The ends were cut back, 0 bases at V and 0 bases at J, with 12 bases in the middle. The CDR3 has 17 amino acids. The DNA for the CDR3 is TGTGCTAGTGGTTTGGTATTACAGCAGTCTAGCAATCAGCCCCAGCATTTT. Translated, it gives CASGLVLQQSSNQPQHF.

This clonotype was seen a few times. This likely stems from a read error, as it lies one base from a far larger clone. This rearrangement joins TRBV28 to TRBJ1-1; no clear D. This CDR3 spans 13 amino acids. Germline-derived CDR1 and CDR2 are MDHEN and SYDVKM. CDR3 DNA: TGTACCAGCAGTGTACGGATGAACACTGAAGCTTTCTTT. It yields the protein CTSSVRMNTEAFF.

There are many counts of this clonotype. The chain joins TRBV29-1 to TRBJ1-1; no reliable D call. The germline V and J ends were trimmed by 7 bases and 6 bases, with 12 bases remaining between them. In germline, CDR1 is SQVTM, CDR2 ANQGSEA. The CDR3 runs to 11 residues. CDR3 loop: CSASGSPEAFF. CDR3 coding DNA: TGCAGCGCCTCAGGCAGCCCTGAAGCTTTCTTT.

In the case of this clonotype: A much larger clone sits a single nucleotide away, making a read error possible. The chain recombines TRBV5-1 with TRBJ1-2; D remains unclear. Germline values: CDR1 SGHRS, CDR2 YFSETQ. The CDR3 is 14 amino acids. The CDR3 is CARSLGQETYGYTF. For the CDR3, the DNA is TGCGCCCGCAGCTTGGGCCAGGAAACCTATGGCTACACCTTC. Drawing the rest from reference TRBV5-1 and TRBJ1-2, the complete variable domain is KAGVTQTPRYLIKTRGQQVTLSCSPISGHRSVSWYQQTPGQGLQFLFEYFSETQRNKGNFPGRFSGRQFSNSRSEMNVSTLELGDSALYLCARSLGQETYGYTFGSGTRLTVV.

DNA of the CDR3: TGCAGTGCTAGAGGTCTAGCGGGGGAGCAAGAGACCCAGTACTTC. It is translated as CSARGLAGEQETQYF. The chain is built from TRBV20-1 and TRBJ2-5; 10 nucleotides agree with TRBD2. The V and J ends lost 1 base and 2 bases, in that order; junction bases with no gene match: 4. The CDR3 runs to 15 residues. CDR1 is DFQATT, CDR2 SNEGSKA, per germline (reference sequence).

This clonotype was picked up many times. The chain links TRBV12-3 or TRBV12-4 to TRBJ2-3, with 7 bases matching TRBD1. This CDR3 is 14 amino acids long. Trimming removed 7 bases from V and 2 bases from J; junction bases left unmatched: 6. DNA of the CDR3: TGTGCCAGCAACACAGGGGAATACACAGATACGCAGTATTTT. It encodes CASNTGEYTDTQYF.

This clonotype was detected many times. The genes are TRBV5-1 and TRBJ2-7, with D possibly matching TRBD1 (6 bases). Trimming removed 4 bases from V and 6 bases from J, with 11 bases in between. The CDR3 runs to 12 residues. Germline CDR1 is SGHRS and CDR2 is YFSETQ. In DNA form, the CDR3 reads TGCGCCAGCAGCGATGACAGGCGCGAGCAGTACTTC. It encodes CASSDDRREQYF.

This clonotype was seen many times. The DNA for the CDR3 is TGTGCCAGCACCGTGGGACTAGCGGGAGAGACCCAGTACTTC. Its translation is CASTVGLAGETQYF. The V call is TRBV7-8, the J call TRBJ2-5; 12 bases fit TRBD2. Germline assignment: CDR1 SGHVS and CDR2 FQNEAQ. The CDR3 is 14 residues long. The J segment lost 4 bases and the V segment lost 7 bases, leaving 4 bases of the junction unmatched. The entire variable domain, with the rest obtained from reference TRBV7-8 and TRBJ2-5, is as follows: GAGVSQSPRYKVAKRGQDVALRCDPISGHVSLFWYQQALGQGPEFLTYFQNEAQLDKSGLPSDRFFAERPEGSVSTLKIQRTQQEDSAVYLCASTVGLAGETQYFGPGTRLLVL.

With regard to this clonotype: Given a far larger clone just one base away, this is likely a sequencing read error. The V and J genes are TRBV7-2 and TRBJ1-1; D is unclear. The CDR3 length is 13 residues. Germline V CDR1 and CDR2: SGHTA, FQGNSA. V dropped 1 base and J dropped 6 bases, with 9 bases sitting between them. Here the CDR3 reads CASSLGPRAEAFF. The CDR3 DNA is TGTGCCAGCAGCTTAGGGCCACGCGCTGAAGCTTTCTTT.

This clonotype was seen a handful of times. The rearrangement links TRBV10-1 to TRBJ1-4; a possible D gene is TRBD1 (5 bases). Germline values: CDR1 WNHNN, CDR2 SYGVQD (reference sequence). This CDR3 is built from 15 residues. Deletions cut 5 bases from V and 5 bases from J, with 15 bases between. This CDR3 is CASSITGTGNEKLFF. The CDR3 nucleotides read TGCGCCAGCAGTATCACCGGGACGGGGAATGAAAAACTGTTTTTT.

At least ten counts were recorded for this clonotype. This chain uses TRBV2 with TRBJ2-1, with D possibly matching TRBD1 (5 bases). This CDR3 has 14 residues. Germline CDR1 SNHLY, CDR2 FYNNEI. Between the trimmed V and J ends, which lost 3 bases and 2 bases, there was a span of 8 bases. For the CDR3, the DNA is TGTGCCAGCAGTGACAGGGTCCCCTACAATGAGCAGTTCTTC. It is translated as CASSDRVPYNEQFF.

V and J are TRBV6-1 and TRBJ2-7; 8 nucleotides agree with TRBD1. The CDR3 contains 13 residues. The germline V gene encodes CDR1 MNHNS and CDR2 SASEGT. With 3 bases clipped from V and 7 bases from J, the junction kept 5 bases outside the gene matches. CDR3 sequence (DNA): TGTGCCAGCAGTGAGGCAGGGGGCCGGGAGCAGTACTTC. This codes for CASSEAGGREQYF.

This clonotype showed up many times. The rearrangement joins TRBV6-1 to TRBJ2-3; a weak D match, TRBD1 (6 bases). The CDR3 consists of 15 residues. With 7 bases removed from V and 1 base from J, the gap between germline ends came to 15 bases. The germline CDR1 and CDR2 sequences are MNHNS and SASEGT. The CDR3 sequence: CASTFYRDGTDTQYF. Written as DNA, the CDR3 is TGTGCCAGCACCTTCTACAGGGACGGCACAGATACGCAGTATTTT.

This clonotype was recorded at least ten times. This sequence joins TRBV20-1 and TRBJ1-4, with D tentatively TRBD1 (6 bases). Germline-derived CDR1 and CDR2 are DFQATT and SNEGSKA (reference sequence). The V end was cut by 6 bases, the J end by 5 bases, with 22 bases between. This CDR3 comprises 16 residues. The DNA for the CDR3 is TGCAGTGCCCACCGGGACAACCGACTTAAGAATGAAAAACTGTTTTTT. Protein sequence: CSAHRDNRLKNEKLFF.

The genes are TRBV20-1 and TRBJ2-4; the match to TRBD2 covers 9 bases. Germline trimming cut 5 bases from V and 2 bases from J; bases unmatched to any gene: 4. The CDR3 runs to 14 residues. Germline CDR1 reads DFQATT; CDR2 reads SNEGSKA (reference sequence). CDR3 nucleotides: TGCAGTGCTCGAGCGGGAGGCACCAAAAACATTCAGTACTTC. This gives the protein CSARAGGTKNIQYF.

This clonotype was observed a handful of times. This sequence joins TRBV9 and TRBJ2-3, with 9 bases matching TRBD1. J was trimmed by 4 bases and V by 3 bases; bases with no gene match: 9. The CDR3 covers 16 residues. The germline gives CDR1 SGDLS, CDR2 YYNGEE. The CDR3 is CASSGRTGAGADTQYF. CDR3 nucleotide sequence: TGTGCCAGCAGCGGACGGACAGGGGCTGGGGCAGATACGCAGTATTTT. Combining the CDR3 with reference TRBV9 and TRBJ2-3 gives the whole variable domain DSGVTQTPKHLITATGQRVTLRCSPRSGDLSVYWYQQSLDQGLQFLIQYYNGEERAKGNILERFSAQQFPDLHSELNLSSLELGDSALYFCASSGRTGAGADTQYFGPGTRLTVL.

Ten or more counts support this clonotype. The rearrangement uses TRBV3-1 and TRBJ2-5; tentatively, D is TRBD1 (5 bases). This CDR3 contains 14 residues. V lost 3 bases, J lost 4 bases, and 12 bases lay in between. CDR1 and CDR2 from the germline V gene are LGHDT and YNNKEL (reference sequence). CDR3 protein: CASSHRETGETQYF. CDR3 bases: TGTGCCAGCAGCCATCGCGAAACAGGAGAGACCCAGTACTTC.

This clonotype was picked up many times. The chain uses TRBV18 and TRBJ1-5, with TRBD1 identical over 7 bases. The germline CDR1 and CDR2 sequences are KGHSH and LQKENI. CDR3 length: 13 residues. The V gene end was trimmed by 5 bases and the J gene end by 6 bases; junction bases not matched to a gene: 4. The CDR3 protein is CASSKGASQPQHF. In DNA, the CDR3 is TGTGCCAGCTCAAAGGGGGCAAGTCAGCCCCAGCATTTT. Full variable domain (remainder filled in from reference TRBV18 and TRBJ1-5): NAGVMQNPRHLVRRRGQEARLRCSPMKGHSHVYWYRQLPEEGLKFMVYLQKENIIDESGMPKERFSAEFPKEGPSILRIQQVVRGDSAAYFCASSKGASQPQHFGDGTRLSIL.

Ten or more counts support this clonotype. The V gene is TRBV7-9, the J gene TRBJ1-1; tentative D call: TRBD1 (5 bases). The V gene lost 2 bases and the J gene lost 5 bases, with 15 bases spanning the gap. CDR1 and CDR2 from the germline V gene are SEHNR and FQNEAQ (reference sequence). The CDR3 has 15 amino acids. The CDR3 loop reads CASSLLSGRGTEAFF. The CDR3 DNA follows: TGTGCCAGCAGCTTATTATCCGGGAGGGGAACTGAAGCTTTCTTT.

The sample holds many counts of this clonotype. The genes are TRBV7-9 and TRBJ2-1; TRBD1 matches at 9 bases. V lost 5 bases, J lost 5 bases, and 10 bases stayed unmatched. The length of the CDR3 is 16 residues. Germline CDR1 SEHNR, CDR2 FQNEAQ (reference sequence). This chain's CDR3 is CASSPNPGTGHNEQFF. The CDR3 DNA is TGTGCCAGCAGCCCAAACCCGGGGACAGGGCACAATGAGCAGTTCTTC.